This T cell receptor beta chain was found in a study of cytomegalovirus exposure and HLA in healthy donors. Study in general: There were 88 million or so unique TCRs (from HLA-typed donors) in an early data release.

The junction had 3 bases not matched to a gene; V was cut back by 4 bases and J by 1 base. Germline values: CDR1 MNHEY, CDR2 SVGAGI. The CDR3 spans 16 residues. This clone was observed a few times. With 60 Vbeta and 13 Jbeta primers, the PCR was carried out. The protocol was immunoSEQ multiplex PCR, while the TCRdb copy is restricted to in-frame clones and leaves out a portion. The sample records around 140,000 clones, 80% being singletons. This chain joins TRBV6-5 and TRBJ2-3, with 12 bases that match TRBD2. The clonotype originates from a man aged 40-49 years in good health and CMV-seronegative. The sequencing input was PBMCs. Here the CDR3 DNA reads TGTGCCAGCAGTTCCCGACTAGCGGGGGGCACAGATACGCAGTATTTT. Encoded protein: CASSSRLAGGTDTQYF.